The 10 T cell receptor beta chains listed next were all sequenced from one sample in a study of vaccination and CD4 T cells after COVID-19. These receptors' antigens are unknown. The assay that was used to sequence DNA from cultured CD4+ T cells was the Oncomine TCR Beta short-read assay. TCRdb reanalysed the PCR reads using MiXCR and keeps one entry per CDR3 protein. The data show 9,500 to 15,000 distinct CDR3 sequences, 20% to 25% seen once. Treatment in this sample: roughly ten-day PBMC culture with coronavirus spike peptide pools or control peptides (ViraFEST assay). Source: CD4+ T cells from blood, cultured in vitro, taken before SARS-CoV-2 vaccination. The receptors come from a human donor who received a COVID-19 vaccine.

The CDR3: CASTGSNSPLHF. Here the CDR3 DNA reads TGTGCCAGCACCGGGTCGAATTCACCCCTCCACTTT. The chain couples TRBV28 to TRBJ1-6; D gene ambiguous. This CDR3 has 12 residues. The germline CDR1 and CDR2 sequences are MDHEN and SYDVKM. V dropped 7 bases and J dropped 7 bases, with 8 bases sitting between them.

The rearrangement joins TRBV5-1 to TRBJ1-1, with D unclear. Trimming took off 5 bases at V and 6 bases at J, with 11 bases between the two ends. Germline-derived CDR1 and CDR2 are SGHRS and YFSETQ. CDR3 length: 12 residues. The CDR3, as DNA: TGCGCCAGCAGAGATTCGGGGTCTGAAGCTTTCTTT. Its protein is CASRDSGSEAFF.

V is TRBV20-1 and J is TRBJ1-1; 8 nucleotides line up with TRBD1. The germline V gene encodes CDR1 DFQATT and CDR2 SNEGSKA (reference sequence). The CDR3 sequence is 13 residues long. V lost 4 bases, J lost 3 bases, and 4 bases stayed unmatched. The CDR3 loop reads CSANRGFDTEAFF. In DNA form, the CDR3 reads TGCAGTGCTAACAGGGGGTTCGACACTGAAGCTTTCTTT.

The table lists this clonotype with a few counts. This chain joins TRBV6-5 and TRBJ1-3, with D possibly matching TRBD1 (5 bases). CDR1 and CDR2 from the germline V gene are MNHEY and SVGAGI. Trimming removed 2 bases at V and 2 bases at J, with 10 bases between. The length of the CDR3 is 15 residues. CDR3 in amino acids: CASSYRGGPGNTIYF. The CDR3 coding sequence is TGTGCCAGCAGTTACAGGGGTGGGCCTGGAAACACCATATATTTT.

This clonotype occurred a few times. J is TRBJ1-2 and V is TRBV2, with D possibly matching TRBD1 (5 bases). The length of the CDR3 is 11 residues. Deletions cut 8 bases from V and 8 bases from J, with 12 bases between. Germline CDR1 is SNHLY and CDR2 is FYNNEI. The CDR3 reads CASQIGGGYTF. The CDR3 DNA reads as TGTGCCAGCCAGATCGGGGGAGGCTACACCTTC.

This chain connects TRBV6-4 to TRBJ1-5; perhaps TRBD1 as D (5 bases). This CDR3 is 18 amino acids long. Deletions cut 4 bases from V and 0 bases from J, with 19 bases between. From germline, CDR1 is MRHNA and CDR2 SNTAGT. CDR3 protein: CASSARGHPPFSNQPQHF. CDR3 nucleotides: TGTGCCAGCAGTGCTAGAGGACACCCTCCCTTTAGCAATCAGCCCCAGCATTTT.

This clonotype has only a few counts. The rearrangement links TRBV11-3 to TRBJ2-1, with 7 bases aligning to TRBD1. CDR3 size: 14 residues. CDR1 is SGHNT and CDR2 is YENEEA in the germline V gene. The J segment lost 4 bases and the V segment lost 5 bases, leaving 5 bases of the junction unmatched. The CDR3 region is CASSPRGLYNEQFF. The CDR3 DNA is TGTGCCAGCAGCCCTAGGGGGCTTTACAATGAGCAGTTCTTC.

The CDR3 here is CASRPDRGSNQPQHF. The CDR3, as DNA: TGTGCCAGCCGCCCGGACAGGGGAAGCAATCAGCCCCAGCATTTT. The chain links TRBV2 to TRBJ1-5; the match to TRBD1 covers 9 bases. Germline V CDR1 and CDR2: SNHLY, FYNNEI. The CDR3 contains 15 residues. V lost 8 bases, J lost 1 base, and 6 bases stayed unmatched.

The chain employs TRBV12-3 or TRBV12-4 and TRBJ2-1; 10 bases are shared with TRBD1. CDR3 length: 17 amino acids. Trimming removed 5 bases from V and 1 base from J; junction bases left unmatched: 8. CDR3 in amino acids: CASSPYGTGASYNEQFF. The CDR3, as DNA: TGTGCCAGCAGTCCGTACGGGACAGGGGCTTCCTACAATGAGCAGTTCTTC.

CDR3 residues: CASRKQGNTGELFF. The CDR3 DNA sequence: TGTGCCAGTAGGAAACAGGGTAACACCGGGGAGCTGTTTTTT. The genes are TRBV19 and TRBJ2-2, with a weak D call TRBD1 (6 bases). The V gene's germline CDR1 is LNHDA and CDR2 SQIVND (reference sequence). Trimming pared 6 bases from V and 2 bases from J, leaving 10 bases between. The length of the CDR3 is 14 residues.